This T cell receptor (beta chain) was identified during a study of cytomegalovirus exposure and HLA in healthy donors. Across the whole study: HLA-typed donors contributed 65 million to 95 million unique TCRs, which were held in an early data release. Whole-study findings and limits: Confirmation in vitro established that a few CMV-associated chains were specific for CMV antigens. No immune exposure information besides CMV serostatus was available. TCR beta sequences reportedly predicted most subjects' HLA-A and HLA-B alleles accurately.

As regards this clone: Its cognate antigen is unknown.

The PCR was carried out with 60 Vbeta primers and 13 Jbeta primers. Assay: immunoSEQ multiplex PCR; the TCRdb copy retains only in-frame clones and omits some. Of fewer than 250,000 clones detected, about four fifths appear once; the ten largest clones hold 2.5% to 3%. CDR1 and CDR2 from the germline V gene are MNHNY and SVGAGI (reference sequence). Deletions cut 5 bases from V and 1 base from J, with 11 bases between. This CDR3 contains 14 residues. The sequence came from a man aged 25-45 years in good health and CMV-seronegative. This chain links TRBV6-6 with TRBJ1-2; D gene unclear. The sequencing input was PBMCs. This CDR3 reads CASSPPGVNYGYTF. The DNA for the CDR3 is TGTGCCAGCAGTCCGCCCGGGGTTAACTATGGCTACACCTTC.